Listed below are T cell receptor beta chains from one sample, sequenced in a study of blood T cell repertoires in COVID-19. Data came from immunoSEQ multiplex PCR; TCRdb stores just in-frame clones and leaves some out. The repertoire has more than 25,000 clones, 80% to 90% of them found once; the top ten carry roughly a tenth. The sample was peripheral blood. The receptor set was obtained from a man between 60 and 75 years old with acute or convalescent COVID-19. Each CDR3 is given with its conserved first and last residue. D genes are given only for firm matches. The listing skips clone size in some rows; elsewhere it reads once, few, many or a size class.

V,D,J,size,DNA,CDR3
TRBV19,TRBD2,TRBJ2-7,once,TGTGCCAGCTCGCGGGGGGCCTCCTACGAGCAGTACTTC,CASSRGASYEQYF
TRBV2,NA,TRBJ1-6,few,TGTGCCAGCAGTGTCGGGGCTGCGGGAAATTCACCCCTCCACTTT,CASSVGAAGNSPLHF
TRBV5-1,TRBD1,TRBJ2-7,NA,TGCGCCAGCAGCCTGGGACAGCTCTCCTACGAGCAGTACTTC,CASSLGQLSYEQYF
TRBV5-6,TRBD1,TRBJ2-7,NA,TGTGCCAGCAGCTTGGGGACAGGGATAAACGAGCAGTACTTC,CASSLGTGINEQYF
TRBV28,TRBD1,TRBJ2-2,NA,TGTGCCAGCAGGAAACAGGGGGCTAGAAACACCGGGGAGCTGTTTTTT,CASRKQGARNTGELFF
TRBV13,NA,TRBJ2-2,NA,TGTGCCAGCAGTAACCCCGACAGTTCCACCGGGGAGCTGTTTTTT,CASSNPDSSTGELFF
TRBV28,TRBD2,TRBJ2-1,NA,TGTGCCAGCAGTTCTAGCGGGAGTCGGATATCCCATGAGCAGTTCTTC,CASSSSGSRISHEQFF
TRBV19,NA,TRBJ2-6,NA,TGTGCCAGTAAGGAGGGGGCCGGGGCCAACGTCCTGACTTTC,CASKEGAGANVLTF
TRBV7-9,TRBD1,TRBJ1-2,NA,TGTGCCAGCAGCCGAGGGACAGTTAACTATGGCTACACCTTC,CASSRGTVNYGYTF
TRBV5-1,TRBD1,TRBJ1-1,NA,TGCGCCAGCAGCCTGGACAGGGGTGAAGCTTTCTTT,CASSLDRGEAFF
TRBV5-1,NA,TRBJ2-2,NA,TGCGCCAGCAGCTTGGCGGCAGGGGGGACCGGGGAGCTGTTTTTT,CASSLAAGGTGELFF
TRBV25-1,TRBD2,TRBJ2-7,NA,TGTGCCAGCAGTGAACTAGCGGGGGGGCCCTACGAGCAGTACTTC,CASSELAGGPYEQYF
TRBV18,TRBD2,TRBJ2-1,NA,TGTGCCAGCTCACTAGCGGGAGGGCCCTATGAGCAGTTCTTC,CASSLAGGPYEQFF
TRBV5-1,TRBD2,TRBJ2-3,NA,TGCGCCAGCAGCTTTCCGGGACTAGCGGGGACTAGCACAGATACGCAGTATTTT,CASSFPGLAGTSTDTQYF
TRBV5-1,NA,TRBJ2-2,NA,TGCGCCAGCAGCCCGGTAGAGTGGGAGCTGTTTTTT,CASSPVEWELFF
TRBV27,TRBD2,TRBJ2-3,NA,TGTGCCAGCAGTCTATCACCGGGACTAGCGGCTAGCACAGATACGCAGTATTTT,CASSLSPGLAASTDTQYF
TRBV9,TRBD2,TRBJ2-7,NA,TGTGCCAGCAGCCCCCAGGACTATAGCGGGGGGGCCCTCTACGAGCAGTACTTC,CASSPQDYSGGALYEQYF
TRBV7-2,TRBD1,TRBJ2-1,NA,TGTGCCAGCAGCTTAGAATACAGGGGGTACAATGAGCAGTTCTTC,CASSLEYRGYNEQFF
TRBV10-3,TRBD1,TRBJ1-5,NA,TGTGCCATCAGCGAGGACAGGATCAATCAGCCCCAGCATTTT,CAISEDRINQPQHF
TRBV5-4,NA,TRBJ2-7,once,TGTGCCAGCAGCTTGGAAGTCGGGGTTGCCTACGAGCAGTACTTC,CASSLEVGVAYEQYF
TRBV5-4,TRBD2,TRBJ2-1,NA,TGTGCCAGCAGAGGGACTAGCGGATACAATGAGCAGTTCTTC,CASRGTSGYNEQFF
TRBV6-4,TRBD1,TRBJ2-5,once,TGTGCCAGCAGCCCGACCGGGACAGGGTCTTTGGAGACCCAGTACTTC,CASSPTGTGSLETQYF
TRBV2,NA,TRBJ1-1,NA,TGTGCCAGCAGGGAAATATGGAACACTGAAGCTTTCTTT,CASREIWNTEAFF
TRBV6-5,NA,TRBJ2-7,once,TGTGCCAGCAGTTACTCGAGCGGAGGAGGAAACGAGCAGTACTTC,CASSYSSGGGNEQYF
TRBV6-4,TRBD2,TRBJ2-1,few,TGTGCCAGCAGTGAGAGGGCGGGAGGCGGGTCTCGGGAGCAGTTCTTC,CASSERAGGGSREQFF
TRBV28,NA,TRBJ1-1,NA,TGTGCCAGCAGCTTCCAGTGGAACACTGAAGCTTTCTTT,CASSFQWNTEAFF
TRBV7-2,TRBD1,TRBJ1-1,NA,TGTGCCAGCAGCTTAGTGAGGGAGACAGGGACCGTAGCTTTCTTT,CASSLVRETGTVAFF
TRBV28,NA,TRBJ2-7,NA,TGTGCCAGCAGTTTACGAGGCCCCCCCAACCAGGGGTACTTC,CASSLRGPPNQGYF
TRBV5-1,TRBD1,TRBJ1-6,NA,TGCGCCAGCAGTCCGGGGGTCTGGACAGGGATACTGTCACCCCTCCACTTT,CASSPGVWTGILSPLHF
TRBV5-4,TRBD1,TRBJ2-7,NA,TGTGCCAGCAGCTCCGGGACAGTTCCTATGAAGCAGTACTTC,CASSSGTVPMKQYF
TRBV24-1,TRBD1,TRBJ2-3,NA,TGTGCCACCAGTGAAGGGCAGGGGGCAACAGATACGCAGTATTTT,CATSEGQGATDTQYF
TRBV7-9,TRBD2,TRBJ2-1,NA,TGTGCCAGCAGCGAAGGAACGGGAGGTCCCAGTGAGCAGTTCTTC,CASSEGTGGPSEQFF
TRBV24-1,NA,TRBJ2-1,NA,TGTGCCACCAGCGAAGACAGGCGTTCCTACAATGAGCAGTTCTTC,CATSEDRRSYNEQFF
TRBV29-1,NA,TRBJ1-1,NA,TGCAGCGTTGTAGTGGTAGCGAACACTGAAGCTTTCTTT,CSVVVVANTEAFF
TRBV4-2,NA,TRBJ1-3,few,TGTGCCAGCAGCCAAGTAGTCAGGGCTGGAAACACCATATATTTT,CASSQVVRAGNTIYF
TRBV30,TRBD1,TRBJ1-5,NA,TGTGCCTGGAGTGGAAAGCCCGGGACAGGAAACAATCAGCCCCAGCATTTT,CAWSGKPGTGNNQPQHF
TRBV5-1,NA,TRBJ1-1,NA,TGCGCCAGCAGCTCCGGGGGAGGGAGCAACACTGAAGCTTTCTTT,CASSSGGGSNTEAFF